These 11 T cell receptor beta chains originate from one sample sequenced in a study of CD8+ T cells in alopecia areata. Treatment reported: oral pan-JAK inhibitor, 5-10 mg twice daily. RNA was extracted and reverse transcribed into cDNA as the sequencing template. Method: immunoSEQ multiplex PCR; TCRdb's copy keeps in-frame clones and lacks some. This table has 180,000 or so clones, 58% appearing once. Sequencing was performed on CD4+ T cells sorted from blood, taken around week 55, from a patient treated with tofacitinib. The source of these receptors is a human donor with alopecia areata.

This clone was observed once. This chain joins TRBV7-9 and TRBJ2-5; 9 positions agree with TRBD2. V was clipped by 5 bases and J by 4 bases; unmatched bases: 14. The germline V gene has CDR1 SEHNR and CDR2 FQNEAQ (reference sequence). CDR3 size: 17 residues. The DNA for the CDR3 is TGTGCCAGCAGCCGAGGAGCGGGGGGCCGAACGGTAGAGACCCAGTACTTC. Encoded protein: CASSRGAGGRTVETQYF.

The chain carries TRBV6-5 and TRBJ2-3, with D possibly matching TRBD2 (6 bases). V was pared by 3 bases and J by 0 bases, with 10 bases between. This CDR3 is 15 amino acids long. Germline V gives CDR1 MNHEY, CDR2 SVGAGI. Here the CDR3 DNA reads TGTGCCAGCAGTTATAGGCGGGGAAGCACAGATACGCAGTATTTT. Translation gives CASSYRRGSTDTQYF.

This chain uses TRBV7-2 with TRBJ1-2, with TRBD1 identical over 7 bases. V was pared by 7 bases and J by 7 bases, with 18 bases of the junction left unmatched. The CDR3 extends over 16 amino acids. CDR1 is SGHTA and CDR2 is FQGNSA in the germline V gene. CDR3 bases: TGTGCCAGCACTTCTATGAGGGACAGTATCCTTCGTGGCTACACCTTC. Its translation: CASTSMRDSILRGYTF.

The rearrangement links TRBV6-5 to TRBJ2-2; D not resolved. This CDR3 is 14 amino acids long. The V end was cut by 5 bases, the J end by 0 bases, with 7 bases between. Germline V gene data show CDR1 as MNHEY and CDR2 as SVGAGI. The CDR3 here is CASSPNTNTGELFF. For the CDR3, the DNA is TGTGCCAGCAGTCCCAACACGAACACCGGGGAGCTGTTTTTT.

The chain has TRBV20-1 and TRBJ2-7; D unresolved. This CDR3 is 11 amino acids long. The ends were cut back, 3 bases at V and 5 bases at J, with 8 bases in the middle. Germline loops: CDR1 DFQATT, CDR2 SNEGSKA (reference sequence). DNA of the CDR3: TGCAGTGCTAGGTCTGGCGACGAGCAGTACTTC. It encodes CSARSGDEQYF.

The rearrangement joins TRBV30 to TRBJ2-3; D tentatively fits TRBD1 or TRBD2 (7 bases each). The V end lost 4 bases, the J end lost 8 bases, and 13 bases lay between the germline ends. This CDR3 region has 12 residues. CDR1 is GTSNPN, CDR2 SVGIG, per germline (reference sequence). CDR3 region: CAWTPGGVTQYF. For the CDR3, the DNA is TGTGCCTGGACCCCAGGGGGGGTTACGCAGTATTTT.

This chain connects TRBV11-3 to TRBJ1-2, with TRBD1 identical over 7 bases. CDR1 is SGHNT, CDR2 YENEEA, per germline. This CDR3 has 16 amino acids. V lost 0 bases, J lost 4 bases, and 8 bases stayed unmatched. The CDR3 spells CASSLDRPQGSYGYTF. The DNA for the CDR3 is TGTGCCAGCAGCTTAGACCGCCCACAGGGGTCCTATGGCTACACCTTC.

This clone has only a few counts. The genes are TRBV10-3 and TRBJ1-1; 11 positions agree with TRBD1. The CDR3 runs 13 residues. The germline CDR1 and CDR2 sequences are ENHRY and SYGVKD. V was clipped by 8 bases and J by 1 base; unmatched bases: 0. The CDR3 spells CAIGTGGNTEAFF. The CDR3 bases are TGTGCCATCGGGACAGGGGGGAACACTGAAGCTTTCTTT.

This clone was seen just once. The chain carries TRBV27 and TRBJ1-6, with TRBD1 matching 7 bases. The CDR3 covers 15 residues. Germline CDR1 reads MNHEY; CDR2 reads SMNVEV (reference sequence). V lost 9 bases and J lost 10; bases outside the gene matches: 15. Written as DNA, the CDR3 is TGTGCCAGTAAACCTACCCAGGGGGTAGGATCACCCCTCCACTTT. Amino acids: CASKPTQGVGSPLHF.

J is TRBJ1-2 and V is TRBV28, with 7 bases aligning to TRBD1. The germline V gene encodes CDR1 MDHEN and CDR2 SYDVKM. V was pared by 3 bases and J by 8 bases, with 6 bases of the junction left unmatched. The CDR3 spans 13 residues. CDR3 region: CASSFGTDRGYTF. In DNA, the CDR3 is TGTGCCAGCAGTTTTGGGACAGATCGGGGCTACACCTTC.

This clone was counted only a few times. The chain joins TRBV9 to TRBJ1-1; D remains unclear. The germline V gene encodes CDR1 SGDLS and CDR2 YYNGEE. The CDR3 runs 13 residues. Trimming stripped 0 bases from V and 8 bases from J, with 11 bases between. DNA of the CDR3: TGTGCCAGCAGCGTAGCCGGCAGTTTAGAAGCTTTCTTT. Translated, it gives CASSVAGSLEAFF. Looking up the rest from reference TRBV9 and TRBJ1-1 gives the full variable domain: DSGVTQTPKHLITATGQRVTLRCSPRSGDLSVYWYQQSLDQGLQFLIQYYNGEERAKGNILERFSAQQFPDLHSELNLSSLELGDSALYFCASSVAGSLEAFFGQGTRLTVV.